This is a list of T cell receptor beta chains from one sample in a study of T-cell reconstitution after alpha-beta-depleted transplantation in children. In TCRdb, the PCR reads were re-called with MiXCR into one record per CDR3 protein. The sample yields more than 85,000 distinct CDR3 sequences, over 6% seen once. Sequenced material: PBMCs, taken before TCRalphabeta/CD19-depleted stem cell transplant. These receptors came from a boy aged 2-9 years with acute lymphoblastic leukemia, due to receive a stem cell transplant. CDR3s include the opening cysteine and the closing phenylalanine or tryptophan. The order of the fields is CDR3 DNA, CDR3 protein, J gene, CDR3 length, D gene, clone size, V gene. The D gene is left open where the match is weak. Where a row states a size, it is once, few, many or the class of an expanded clone; other rows omit it.

TGTGCCAGCAGCCGCGCAGGGGGAACGGCCTACGAGCAGTACTTC CASSRAGGTAYEQYF TRBJ2-7 15 TRBD1 few TRBV4-2
TGTGCCAGCAGCCAGACTAGCTTAGAGACCCAGTACTTC CASSQTSLETQYF TRBJ2-5 13 TRBD2 many TRBV4-2
TGTGCCAGCAGTGGGCGAGGTATAGATCAGCCCCAGCATTTT CASSGRGIDQPQHF TRBJ1-5 14 - many TRBV2
TGTGCCAGCAGTCCGACCGGGACAGGGATGGATTGGTATCAGCCCCAGCATTTT CASSPTGTGMDWYQPQHF TRBJ1-5 18 TRBD1 - TRBV27
TGTGCCAGCAGCTTAACCCTAGCAGGCGGGGAGCTGTTTTTT CASSLTLAGGELFF TRBJ2-2 14 - few TRBV7-2
TGTGCCAGCAGCCCGACCGGACAGGGCTATGGCTACACCTTC CASSPTGQGYGYTF TRBJ1-2 14 TRBD1 few TRBV7-8
TGCGCCAGCAGCCAAATATCGGGACAAACAAACACCATATATTTT CASSQISGQTNTIYF TRBJ1-3 15 - - TRBV4-1
TGCGCCAGCAGCTTATTGAGCGGGAGAGAGACCCAGTACTTC CASSLLSGRETQYF TRBJ2-5 14 TRBD2 - TRBV5-1
TGCAGCGTTTCCTTGCGGGGGGATTACAATGAGCAGTTCTTC CSVSLRGDYNEQFF TRBJ2-1 14 TRBD2 many TRBV29-1
TGTGCCAGCAGCCAGGGGAGAGATGAGCAGTTCTTC CASSQGRDEQFF TRBJ2-1 12 - many TRBV7-9
TGTGCCAGCAAGACCTCTGTAGCGGGGGCGCGAAGTGAGACCCAGTACTTC CASKTSVAGARSETQYF TRBJ2-5 17 TRBD2 - TRBV6-2/TRBV6-3
TGTGCCAGCACTGGCCTAGCGGGGGTATGGAATGAGCAGTTCTTC CASTGLAGVWNEQFF TRBJ2-1 15 TRBD2 many TRBV12-3/TRBV12-4
TGTGCCAGCACCACTGGGGGGGCTCGGGATGAGCAGTTCTTC CASTTGGARDEQFF TRBJ2-1 14 - many TRBV28
TGTGCCAGCAGTCCCCCGACAGGGGAGGGGGAGACCCAGTACTTC CASSPPTGEGETQYF TRBJ2-5 15 - few TRBV28
TGCGCCAGCAGCTCGGCGGGGGGGCAAGAGACCCAGTACTTC CASSSAGGQETQYF TRBJ2-5 14 TRBD2 - TRBV5-1
TGTGCCATCAAACAGACGAACACCGGGGAGCTGTTTTTT CAIKQTNTGELFF TRBJ2-2 13 - many TRBV10-3
TGCGCCAGCAGCCAGAGTAGCGGGCCCCTCGGGGTTGAGCAGTTCTTC CASSQSSGPLGVEQFF TRBJ2-1 16 TRBD2 many TRBV4-1
TGCAGTTATAGGGGATTCACAGATACGCAGTATTTT CSYRGFTDTQYF TRBJ2-3 12 - - TRBV20-1
TGTGCCAGCAGTTCCCCAGGGATCGAGCAGTACTTC CASSSPGIEQYF TRBJ2-7 12 - few TRBV27
TGCAGTGCTAGAGATGGTGGGCAGATTAATGAAAAACTGTTTTTT CSARDGGQINEKLFF TRBJ1-4 15 - - TRBV20-1
TGTGCCAGCAGTTACTTTCTTACCTCAGGGGCGAGGGATGAAAAACTGTTTTTT CASSYFLTSGARDEKLFF TRBJ1-4 18 - few TRBV6-5
TGTGCCAGCAGCGTAGTCCTAGGGACTGAAGCTTTCTTT CASSVVLGTEAFF TRBJ1-1 13 - many TRBV9
TGCGCCAGCAGCCAAGACCAGGGCACCGAGCAGTACTTC CASSQDQGTEQYF TRBJ2-7 13 - many TRBV4-1
TGTGCCTCCTCCAAGCAAGGCCCTAGCCCCCAAGAGACCCAGTACTTC CASSKQGPSPQETQYF TRBJ2-5 16 - - TRBV3-1
TGCAGTTCCCGGGACGGTGATAGGGAGCTGTTTTTT CSSRDGDRELFF TRBJ2-2 12 - many TRBV29-1
TGCAGTGTCTCGCGGGGGGAGCTGGAGCAGTTCTTC CSVSRGELEQFF TRBJ2-1 12 TRBD2 few TRBV20-1
TGTGCCAGCAGCTCCCGGACAGGGACTGAAGCTTTCTTT CASSSRTGTEAFF TRBJ1-1 13 TRBD1 once TRBV5-4
TGTGCCAGCAGCAAGACAGTCTACGAGCAGTACTTC CASSKTVYEQYF TRBJ2-7 12 - many TRBV6-2/TRBV6-3